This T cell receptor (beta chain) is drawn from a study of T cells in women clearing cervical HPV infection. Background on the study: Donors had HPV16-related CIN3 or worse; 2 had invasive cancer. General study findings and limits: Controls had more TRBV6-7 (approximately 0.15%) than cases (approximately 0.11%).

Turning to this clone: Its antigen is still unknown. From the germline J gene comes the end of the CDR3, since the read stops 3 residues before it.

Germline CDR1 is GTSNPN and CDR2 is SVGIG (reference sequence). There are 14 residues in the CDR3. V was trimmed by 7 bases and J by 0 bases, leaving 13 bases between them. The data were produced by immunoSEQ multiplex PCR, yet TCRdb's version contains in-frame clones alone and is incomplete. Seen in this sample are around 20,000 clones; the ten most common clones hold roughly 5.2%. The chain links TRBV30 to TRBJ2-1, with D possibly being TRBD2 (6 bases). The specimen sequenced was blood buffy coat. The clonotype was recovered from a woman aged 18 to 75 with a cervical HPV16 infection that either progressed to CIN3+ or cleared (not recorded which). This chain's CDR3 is CALGNGGSYNEQFF. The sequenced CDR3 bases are TGTGCCTTGGGGAACGGGGGCTCCTACAATGAG.